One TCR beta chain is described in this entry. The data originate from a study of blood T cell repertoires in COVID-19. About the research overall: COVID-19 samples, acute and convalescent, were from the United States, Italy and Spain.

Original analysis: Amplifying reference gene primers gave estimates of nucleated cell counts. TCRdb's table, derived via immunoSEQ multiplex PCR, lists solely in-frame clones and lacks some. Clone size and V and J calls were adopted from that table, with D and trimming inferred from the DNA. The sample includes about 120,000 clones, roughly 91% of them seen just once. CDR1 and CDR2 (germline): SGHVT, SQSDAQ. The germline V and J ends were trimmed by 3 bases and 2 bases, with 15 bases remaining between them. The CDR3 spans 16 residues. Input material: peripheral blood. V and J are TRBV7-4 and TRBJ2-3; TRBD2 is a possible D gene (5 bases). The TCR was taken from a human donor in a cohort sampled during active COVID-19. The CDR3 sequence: CASSLRYTDSTDTQYF. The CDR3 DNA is TGTGCCAGCAGCTTGAGATATACGGACTCCACAGATACGCAGTATTTT.